This TCR beta chain stems from a study of OX40 agonist ivuxolimab in advanced cancers. Study-wide points: Clonal expansion by week 6 occurred in CD4+ and CD8+ blood T cells (at 0.1 to 3.0 mg/kg). Partial responders treated at 0.1-3.0 mg/kg exhibited clonal expansion among the lowest measured.

Notes on this clone: Its antigen is unidentified.

CDR1 GTSNPN and CDR2 SVGIG come from the germline V gene (reference sequence). The CDR3 runs 11 residues. The V gene lost 1 base and the J gene lost 7 bases, with 5 bases spanning the gap. This table comes from immunoSEQ multiplex PCR, and its TCRdb copy is limited to in-frame clones, with some not included. The sample lists about 83,000 clones, about 90% occurring once. V is TRBV30 and J is TRBJ2-1; D gene uncertain. The sequence came from an adult with an advanced solid tumor such as melanoma, head and neck, liver or kidney cancer. The sample in question was CD4+ or CD8+ T cells sorted from blood, obtained in a trial of the OX40 agonist ivuxolimab. This chain's CDR3 is CAWSERNEQFF. The CDR3 nucleotides read TGTGCCTGGAGTGAAAGAAATGAGCAGTTCTTC.